Following are 4 T cell receptor beta chains from one sample sequenced in a study of identical twins. TCRdb reprocessed the 5' RACE reads via MiXCR and lists one record per CDR3 protein. The sample comprises about 900,000 distinct CDR3 sequences, around 12% of which are singletons, and 1.5% to 2% rests with the top ten. This sample also belongs to another study, concerning yellow fever vaccine responses in identical twins.

The specimen sequenced was PBMCs. The receptor source for this set is a woman between 18 and 29 years old in good health.

J is TRBJ2-2 and V is TRBV29-1, with 7 bases matching TRBD1. CDR1 and CDR2 (germline): SQVTM, ANQGSEA. Unmatched junction bases numbered 5, after V lost 3 bases and J lost 4 bases. The CDR3 runs 14 residues. CDR3 residues: CSVETGWRTGELFF. The CDR3 nucleotides read TGCAGCGTTGAGACAGGGTGGCGCACCGGGGAGCTGTTTTTT.

This clonotype has more than one count but fewer than ten. The gene calls are TRBV7-8 and TRBJ1-2, with D maybe TRBD1 (5 bases). Trimming left V 0 bases short and J 6 bases short, with 20 bases between. The CDR3 loop spans 17 amino acids. Germline V lookup: CDR1 SGHVS, CDR2 FQNEAQ. The CDR3 DNA reads as TGTGCCAGCAGCTTAGCTAATATCATGGCAGGGATGAATGGCTACACCTTC. Translation gives CASSLANIMAGMNGYTF.

The chain carries TRBV5-5 and TRBJ2-1; no clear D. Per germline, CDR1 SGHKS and CDR2 YYEKEE (reference sequence). The CDR3 extends over 15 amino acids. V was trimmed by 2 bases and J by 4 bases, leaving 13 bases between them. CDR3 region: CASSLVGFGYNEQFF. CDR3 DNA: TGTGCCAGCAGCTTAGTGGGGTTTGGGTACAATGAGCAGTTCTTC.

The chain uses TRBV10-3 and TRBJ2-5; 10 nucleotides align to TRBD1. There are 17 residues in the CDR3. V dropped 3 bases and J dropped 5; count of bases not matched to a gene: 12. Germline V CDR1 and CDR2: ENHRY, SYGVKD. DNA of the CDR3: TGTGCCATCAGTGAACGGGACGGACAGGGGGGGAGGGAGACCCAGTACTTC. Residues: CAISERDGQGGRETQYF.